Listed here is a single T cell receptor (beta chain). This sample was taken from a study of blood T cell repertoires in COVID-19. Whole-study context: Sources were T cells, B-cell-depleted T cells, or PBMCs; the material itself was cDNA or gDNA.

In the source study's methods: Researchers report that nucleated cell counts were estimated from reference gene primer amplification. TCRdb's table, derived via immunoSEQ multiplex PCR, lists solely in-frame clones and lacks some. V, J and clone size are taken as reported in that table, and D and trimming were inferred from the DNA itself. The sample lists approximately 37,000 clones, over 75% occurring once. V lost 3 bases to trimming and J lost 4 bases; unmatched junction nucleotides: 3. There are 16 residues in the CDR3. The germline V gene has CDR1 SEHNR and CDR2 FQNEAQ (reference sequence). The source is a woman in her sixties or seventies with acute or convalescent COVID-19. Sequenced input: peripheral blood. The chain joins TRBV7-9 to TRBJ2-2, with 12 bases lining up with TRBD2. This CDR3 reads CASSLPSGRGTGELFF. In DNA form, the CDR3 reads TGTGCCAGCAGCTTGCCTAGCGGGAGGGGCACCGGGGAGCTGTTTTTT.